One sample yielded the 12 T cell receptor beta chains listed below, sequenced in a study of cytomegalovirus exposure and HLA in healthy donors. The primer mix had 60 Vbeta and 13 Jbeta primers. The table came from immunoSEQ multiplex PCR; TCRdb's copy has only in-frame clones and leaves some out. This table has around 150,000 clones, 70% to 90% appearing once. The sample comprised PBMCs. These TCRs come from a woman in her 40s in good health and CMV-seropositive.

The genes are TRBV28 and TRBJ2-7, with a possible D match to TRBD1 (6 bases). The CDR3 spans 13 residues. V gave up 9 bases and J gave up 2 bases, with 14 bases separating them. Germline V gene data show CDR1 as MDHEN and CDR2 as SYDVKM. The CDR3: CASNDRPAYEQYF. Written as DNA, the CDR3 is TGTGCCAGTAATGACAGGCCTGCCTACGAGCAGTACTTC.

The chain combines TRBV19 with TRBJ2-5; D is ambiguous. The CDR3 is 15 amino acids. The ends were cut back, 3 bases at V and 4 bases at J, with 15 bases in the middle. Germline V gene sequence: CDR1 LNHDA, CDR2 SQIVND (reference sequence). CDR3 DNA: TGTGCCAGTAGTATGGCAGGCATAAACACAGAGACCCAGTACTTC. Amino acid sequence: CASSMAGINTETQYF.

This clone was observed a handful of times. In DNA form, the CDR3 reads TGTGCCAGCAGTTGGACAGGGGGCCCCGGGGAGCTGTTTTTT. This sequence encodes CASSWTGGPGELFF. V usage is TRBV28 and J usage is TRBJ2-2; 11 positions agree with TRBD1. J lost 6 bases, V lost 4 bases, and 1 base had no gene match. Germline V gene sequence: CDR1 MDHEN, CDR2 SYDVKM. CDR3 length: 14 amino acids.

The V call is TRBV6-5, the J call TRBJ1-4, with TRBD1 matching over 8 bases. Germline assignment: CDR1 MNHEY and CDR2 SVGAGI. The length of the CDR3 is 14 residues. J lost 7 bases, V lost 5 bases, and 6 bases had no gene match. CDR3 loop: CASSLNGQGEKLFF. Written as DNA, the CDR3 is TGTGCCAGCAGTCTCAACGGACAGGGTGAAAAACTGTTTTTT.

The chain couples TRBV10-3 to TRBJ2-2, with a tentative D call TRBD1 (6 bases). V was clipped by 4 bases and J by 5 bases, with 11 bases between them. Looked up from germline, CDR1 is ENHRY and CDR2 is SYGVKD. The CDR3 runs 14 residues. The CDR3 region has the DNA TGTGCCATCAGTGGAACAGGGCTGACCGGGGAGCTGTTTTTT. It yields the protein CAISGTGLTGELFF.

V gene TRBV7-6 combines with J gene TRBJ2-5; 8 bases are a match to TRBD1. This CDR3 is built from 14 residues. Trimming cost V 3 bases and J 1 base; bases outside gene matches: 1. Germline V gene lookup returns CDR1 SGHVS and CDR2 FNYEAQ. CDR3 sequence reads: CASSFTGGQETQYF. The CDR3 coding sequence is TGTGCCAGCAGCTTCACAGGGGGCCAAGAGACCCAGTACTTC. The full variable domain, in which reference TRBV7-6 and TRBJ2-5 provide the parts outside the CDR3, is GAGVSQSPRYKVTKRGQDVALRCDPISGHVSLYWYRQALGQGPEFLTYFNYEAQQDKSGLPNDRFSAERPEGSISTLTIQRTEQRDSAMYRCASSFTGGQETQYFGPGTRLLVL.

The CDR3 coding sequence is TGTGCCAGCAGTGCAGGGGTAAATCAGCCCCAGCATTTT. As protein: CASSAGVNQPQHF. This chain joins TRBV27 and TRBJ1-5, with D maybe TRBD1 (6 bases). The germline V gene has CDR1 MNHEY and CDR2 SMNVEV (reference sequence). The CDR3 runs to 13 residues. The germline V and J ends were trimmed by 5 bases and 4 bases, with 9 bases remaining between them.

This sequence joins TRBV28 and TRBJ1-2; no definite D call. V shed 7 bases and J shed 0 bases, with 21 bases lying between them. The CDR3 contains 17 residues. Germline CDR1 and CDR2: MDHEN and SYDVKM. CDR3 in DNA: TGTGCCAGCAACCCCACGCCCTCCTGGGCTACTAACTATGGCTACACCTTC. The encoded protein is CASNPTPSWATNYGYTF.

V usage is TRBV27 and J usage is TRBJ1-5; TRBD1 matches 11 bases. Germline assignment: CDR1 MNHEY and CDR2 SMNVEV (reference sequence). This CDR3 spans 15 amino acids. After removal of 5 bases from V and 3 bases from J, the junction contained 3 bases not matched to a gene. CDR3 DNA: TGTGCCAGCAGTCCGGACAGGGGGCACAATCAGCCCCAGCATTTT. Its protein is CASSPDRGHNQPQHF.

In this sample, this clone turned up once. This sequence joins TRBV25-1 and TRBJ2-1, with D possibly being TRBD1 (5 bases). The CDR3 has 15 amino acids. Per the germline V gene, CDR1 is MGHDK and CDR2 is SYGVNS. Trimming removed 2 bases from V and 5 bases from J, with 13 bases in between. The CDR3 is CASSEQGFGNNEQFF. The CDR3 DNA follows: TGTGCCAGCAGTGAACAGGGTTTCGGTAACAATGAGCAGTTCTTC.

In its sample, this clone was seen a few times. The V and J genes are TRBV4-3 and TRBJ2-7; the D gene is possibly TRBD1 (7 bases). The CDR3 totals 15 residues. In germline, CDR1 is LGHNA, CDR2 YSLEER. Trimming left V 0 bases short and J 3 bases short, with 12 bases between. In DNA, the CDR3 is TGCGCCAGCAGCCAAGATCGGGGGACAGTCTACGAGCAGTACTTC. The encoded protein is CASSQDRGTVYEQYF.

The V and J genes are TRBV27 and TRBJ2-7, with 8 bases lining up with TRBD1. Judging by the DNA end, TRBJ2-5 fits better; the J call may be wrong. The V gene's germline CDR1 is MNHEY and CDR2 SMNVEV (reference sequence). The CDR3 totals 15 residues. The CDR3 is CASSLHGQGRETQYF. Written as DNA, the CDR3 is TGTGCCAGCAGTTTACACGGACAGGGTAGGGAGACCCAGTACTTC.